This T cell receptor (beta chain) was sequenced in a study of blood T cells in healthy people across ages. Findings and caveats of the study: TCR beta diversity correlated strongly with naive T cell percentage.

Using a J-beta primer mix together with a sample-barcoded 5' primer, a second PCR was run for roughly 6 to 12 cycles. From the 5' RACE reads, TCRdb called clonotypes with MiXCR, one entry per CDR3 protein. The sample includes approximately 1,700,000 distinct CDR3 sequences, about 39% of them seen just once. Germline V lookup: CDR1 SNHLY, CDR2 FYNNEI. The ends lost 4 bases at V and 3 bases at J; junction bases unmatched: 1. This CDR3 spans 15 amino acids. As concerns this clonotype: Its antigen is unidentified.

The chain carries TRBV2 and TRBJ2-1; 12 positions agree with TRBD2. This TCR was recovered from a human donor in good health. Sequenced: blood. The CDR3 region has the DNA TGTGCCAGCAGTGGGACTAGCGGGGTCTACAATGAGCAGTTCTTC. This translates into CASSGTSGVYNEQFF.